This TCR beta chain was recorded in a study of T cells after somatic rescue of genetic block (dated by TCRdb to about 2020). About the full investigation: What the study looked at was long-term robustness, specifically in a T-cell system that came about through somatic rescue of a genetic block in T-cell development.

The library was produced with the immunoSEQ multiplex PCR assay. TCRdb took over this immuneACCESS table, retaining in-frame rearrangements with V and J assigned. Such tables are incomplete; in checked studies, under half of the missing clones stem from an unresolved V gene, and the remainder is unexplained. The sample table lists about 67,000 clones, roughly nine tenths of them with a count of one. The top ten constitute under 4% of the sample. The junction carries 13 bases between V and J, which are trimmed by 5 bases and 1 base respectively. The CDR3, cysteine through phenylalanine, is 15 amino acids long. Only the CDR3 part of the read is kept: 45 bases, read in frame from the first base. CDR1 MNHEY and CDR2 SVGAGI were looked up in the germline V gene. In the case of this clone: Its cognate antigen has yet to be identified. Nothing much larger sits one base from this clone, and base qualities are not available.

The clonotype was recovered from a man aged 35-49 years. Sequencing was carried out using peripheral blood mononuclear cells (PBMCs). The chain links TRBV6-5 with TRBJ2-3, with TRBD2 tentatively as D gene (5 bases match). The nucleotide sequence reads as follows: TGTGCCAGCAGTCGGGAACCGATGGGCACAGATACGCAGTATTTT. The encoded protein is CASSREPMGTDTQYF.